A selection of T cell receptor beta chains follows, all from one sample in a study of T cell clonotyping in hematopoietic cell transplantation. Repertoires were generated with immunoSEQ multiplex PCR, while TCRdb's copy carries only in-frame clones and drops some. The data contain approximately 26,000 clones, around 84% of them seen just once; the ten biggest clones take up about 24%. Specimen: peripheral blood mononuclear cells, collected before stem cell transplant. The source of these receptors is a woman aged 55-70 years with acute myeloid leukemia. Some clones in this sample may be carry-over from other donors' samples. Each CDR3 is given with its conserved first and last residue. The D gene is left open where the match is weak. Part of the rows lack a size; the others show once, few, many or a class for expanded clones.

clone size: -; J gene: TRBJ1-2; D gene: TRBD1; V gene: TRBV27; CDR3 DNA: TGTGCCAGCAGAACTTCTGGACAGGGGGGGGGCGGCTACACCTTC; CDR3 protein: CASRTSGQGGGGYTF
clone size: -; J gene: TRBJ2-2; D gene: -; V gene: TRBV29-1; CDR3 DNA: TGCAGCGCCCGGACAGCGAACACCGGGGAGCTGTTTTTT; CDR3 protein: CSARTANTGELFF
clone size: once; J gene: TRBJ1-1; D gene: TRBD1; V gene: TRBV5-6; CDR3 DNA: TGTGCCAGCAGCTTGTCGGACAGGGGCGGGACTGAAGCTTTCTTT; CDR3 protein: CASSLSDRGGTEAFF
clone size: -; J gene: TRBJ2-3; D gene: -; V gene: TRBV29-1; CDR3 DNA: TGCAGCGTTGATGGCCCCGGGAGTACAGATACGCAGTATTTT; CDR3 protein: CSVDGPGSTDTQYF
clone size: -; J gene: TRBJ2-5; D gene: -; V gene: TRBV28; CDR3 DNA: TGTGCCAGCAGTTCCCCGAGGGGAGGACGGGAGACCCAGTACTTC; CDR3 protein: CASSSPRGGRETQYF
clone size: -; J gene: TRBJ2-3; D gene: -; V gene: TRBV19; CDR3 DNA: TGTGCCAGTAGTAACCAGGCGGCTAGCACAGATACGCAGTATTTT; CDR3 protein: CASSNQAASTDTQYF
clone size: -; J gene: TRBJ1-2; D gene: -; V gene: TRBV4-3; CDR3 DNA: TGCGCCAGCAGCCAAGATCAGGCTCCAGGGGAGTCTGGCTACACCTTC; CDR3 protein: CASSQDQAPGESGYTF
clone size: once; J gene: TRBJ2-5; D gene: TRBD1; V gene: TRBV9; CDR3 DNA: TGTGCCAGCAGCGTAGAACAGGGGGTCCAAGAGACCCAGTACTTC; CDR3 protein: CASSVEQGVQETQYF
clone size: -; J gene: TRBJ2-2; D gene: TRBD2; V gene: TRBV29-1; CDR3 DNA: TGCAGCGTTGCGGGGGGGGGCACCGGGGAGCTGTTTTTT; CDR3 protein: CSVAGGGTGELFF
clone size: -; J gene: TRBJ1-2; D gene: -; V gene: TRBV28; CDR3 DNA: TGTGCCGGTGGAGGGTGGGCTGGTCGGGGCTACACCTTC; CDR3 protein: CAGGGWAGRGYTF
clone size: few; J gene: TRBJ1-6; D gene: TRBD1; V gene: TRBV19; CDR3 DNA: TGTGCCAGTGCCATAGGACAGGGATCGTCACCCCTCCACTTT; CDR3 protein: CASAIGQGSSPLHF
clone size: -; J gene: TRBJ2-5; D gene: -; V gene: TRBV11-1; CDR3 DNA: TGTGCCAGCAGAAGAACAGGGAACCCGAACATGGAGACCCAGTACTTC; CDR3 protein: CASRRTGNPNMETQYF
clone size: -; J gene: TRBJ2-7; D gene: -; V gene: TRBV4-1; CDR3 DNA: TGCGCCAGCAGTCAATACAGGGTTTCCTACGAGCAGTACTTC; CDR3 protein: CASSQYRVSYEQYF
clone size: -; J gene: TRBJ2-7; D gene: TRBD2; V gene: TRBV10-2; CDR3 DNA: TGCGCCAGCAGCAAACCTAGCGGAAGCTACGAGCAGTACTTC; CDR3 protein: CASSKPSGSYEQYF
clone size: -; J gene: TRBJ2-3; D gene: -; V gene: TRBV27; CDR3 DNA: TGTGCCAGCAGTTGGGGGCAGAGCACAGATACGCAGTATTTT; CDR3 protein: CASSWGQSTDTQYF
clone size: -; J gene: TRBJ2-3; D gene: TRBD1; V gene: TRBV14; CDR3 DNA: TGTGCCAGCACCCGGGACAGATTCAGCACAGATACGCAGTATTTT; CDR3 protein: CASTRDRFSTDTQYF
clone size: -; J gene: TRBJ1-2; D gene: -; V gene: TRBV9; CDR3 DNA: TGTGCCAGCAGCGTAGATTCGGGTCAGGACCTCTATGGCTACACCTTC; CDR3 protein: CASSVDSGQDLYGYTF
clone size: -; J gene: TRBJ2-7; D gene: TRBD1; V gene: TRBV4-3; CDR3 DNA: TGCGCCAGCAGCCAAGGGGACAGCTCCTACGAGCAGTACTTC; CDR3 protein: CASSQGDSSYEQYF
clone size: -; J gene: TRBJ1-2; D gene: TRBD1; V gene: TRBV6-1; CDR3 DNA: TGTGCCAGCAGTCCCAGGGGACAGGGGGCGGATGGCTACACCTTC; CDR3 protein: CASSPRGQGADGYTF
clone size: -; J gene: TRBJ2-7; D gene: -; V gene: TRBV11-3; CDR3 DNA: TGTGCCAGCAGCTTAGATCGCGGGACCGGCGAGCAGTACTTC; CDR3 protein: CASSLDRGTGEQYF
clone size: few; J gene: TRBJ2-7; D gene: TRBD1; V gene: TRBV2; CDR3 DNA: TGTGCCAGCAGTGAAGAGGGGACAGGGGGCGCGGAAAACGAGCAGTACTTC; CDR3 protein: CASSEEGTGGAENEQYF
clone size: once; J gene: TRBJ2-3; D gene: -; V gene: TRBV25-1; CDR3 DNA: TGTGCCAGCAGTTTTGCGGGGGCCACAGATACGCAGTATTTT; CDR3 protein: CASSFAGATDTQYF
clone size: -; J gene: TRBJ2-7; D gene: -; V gene: TRBV5-1; CDR3 DNA: TGCGCCAGCAGCTCGGGACACAACTACGAGCAGTACTTC; CDR3 protein: CASSSGHNYEQYF
clone size: -; J gene: TRBJ2-3; D gene: -; V gene: TRBV19; CDR3 DNA: TGTGCCAGTAGCCCCCCCACAGATACGCAGTATTTT; CDR3 protein: CASSPPTDTQYF
clone size: -; J gene: TRBJ1-2; D gene: -; V gene: TRBV29-1; CDR3 DNA: TGCAGCGTTGAAGCTGGACAGCCCGGCTACACCTTC; CDR3 protein: CSVEAGQPGYTF
clone size: -; J gene: TRBJ1-4; D gene: TRBD1; V gene: TRBV29-1; CDR3 DNA: TGCAGCGTTGTGACAGGGTTTGAAAAACTGTTTTTT; CDR3 protein: CSVVTGFEKLFF
clone size: -; J gene: TRBJ1-2; D gene: TRBD1; V gene: TRBV23-1; CDR3 DNA: TGCGCCAGCAGTCACGCGGACAGGGACAACTATGGCTACACCTTC; CDR3 protein: CASSHADRDNYGYTF
clone size: -; J gene: TRBJ1-2; D gene: -; V gene: TRBV5-6; CDR3 DNA: TGTGCCAGCACCCCGGCCGCATCTCGGGGGTATGGCTACACCTTC; CDR3 protein: CASTPAASRGYGYTF
clone size: -; J gene: TRBJ1-6; D gene: -; V gene: TRBV9; CDR3 DNA: TGTGCCAGCAGCGTGCGGGACGGCGGGGCTTTTGGAATTTCACCCCTCCACTTT; CDR3 protein: CASSVRDGGAFGISPLHF
clone size: -; J gene: TRBJ2-3; D gene: -; V gene: TRBV21-1; CDR3 DNA: TGTGCCAGCAGCAAAAAGGGAAGAGGCGCCCCTAAGTTCCTTCCGAAGGATACGCAGTATTTT; CDR3 protein: CASSKKGRGAPKFLPKDTQYF
clone size: -; J gene: TRBJ2-5; D gene: -; V gene: TRBV19; CDR3 DNA: TGTGCCAGTAGTAAGGCCCCGATAGAGACCCAGTACTTC; CDR3 protein: CASSKAPIETQYF
clone size: -; J gene: TRBJ1-2; D gene: -; V gene: TRBV2; CDR3 DNA: TGTGCCAGCAGTGGGACAAACTATGGCTACACCTTC; CDR3 protein: CASSGTNYGYTF
clone size: -; J gene: TRBJ2-7; D gene: -; V gene: TRBV13; CDR3 DNA: TGTGCCACTTCGGAGGGGACCGCCAGCTCCTACGAGCAGTACTTC; CDR3 protein: CATSEGTASSYEQYF
clone size: -; J gene: TRBJ1-4; D gene: TRBD1; V gene: TRBV19; CDR3 DNA: TGTGCCAGTAAATCGGACAGGGGGGATGAAAAACTGTTTTTT; CDR3 protein: CASKSDRGDEKLFF
clone size: -; J gene: TRBJ2-7; D gene: TRBD2; V gene: TRBV6-6; CDR3 DNA: TGTGCCAGCAGTTATAGAGTAGCGGGAGCCGGGGAGCAGTACTTC; CDR3 protein: CASSYRVAGAGEQYF
clone size: -; J gene: TRBJ1-3; D gene: -; V gene: TRBV4-1; CDR3 DNA: TGCGCCAGCAGCGCCCTCATGGGCGCTGGAAACACCATATATTTT; CDR3 protein: CASSALMGAGNTIYF
clone size: -; J gene: TRBJ2-3; D gene: TRBD2; V gene: TRBV19; CDR3 DNA: TGTGCAAGTGGGCTAGCGGGAGTCACAGATACGCAGTATTTT; CDR3 protein: CASGLAGVTDTQYF
clone size: -; J gene: TRBJ1-5; D gene: -; V gene: TRBV19; CDR3 DNA: TGTGCCACCCGACTGAACAATCAGCCCCAGCATTTT; CDR3 protein: CATRLNNQPQHF
clone size: -; J gene: TRBJ2-6; D gene: -; V gene: TRBV5-1; CDR3 DNA: TGCGCCAGCAGCCCGGCGCGGGGTGGTGGGGCCAACGTCCTGACTTTC; CDR3 protein: CASSPARGGGANVLTF
clone size: -; J gene: TRBJ2-1; D gene: -; V gene: TRBV7-9; CDR3 DNA: TGTGCCAGCAGCTCGCTTACTTACTCCTACAATGAGCAGTTCTTC; CDR3 protein: CASSSLTYSYNEQFF
clone size: few; J gene: TRBJ1-4; D gene: -; V gene: TRBV4-3; CDR3 DNA: TGCGCCAGCAGCCCCCGTTGGGGGTCGTATGAAAAACTGTTTTTT; CDR3 protein: CASSPRWGSYEKLFF
clone size: -; J gene: TRBJ1-2; D gene: -; V gene: TRBV7-9; CDR3 DNA: TGTGCCAGCAGCTTTTTAAGGACGAGCTACACCTTC; CDR3 protein: CASSFLRTSYTF
clone size: -; J gene: TRBJ1-5; D gene: -; V gene: TRBV21-1; CDR3 DNA: TGTGCCAATAGGGAATTGCCCCAGCATTTT; CDR3 protein: CANRELPQHF
clone size: once; J gene: TRBJ2-2; D gene: TRBD2; V gene: TRBV6-4; CDR3 DNA: TGTGCCAGCAGTGACTCGATGCTAGCGGGGGCCGGGGAGCTGTTTTTT; CDR3 protein: CASSDSMLAGAGELFF
clone size: once; J gene: TRBJ2-5; D gene: TRBD2; V gene: TRBV19; CDR3 DNA: TGTGCCAGTAGTAGGCGGGGGGCTTCAGGAGAGACCCAGTACTTC; CDR3 protein: CASSRRGASGETQYF
clone size: -; J gene: TRBJ2-7; D gene: TRBD2; V gene: TRBV4-3; CDR3 DNA: TGCGCCAGCAGCCAAGACACGGGGGGGACACCCTACGAGCAGTACTTC; CDR3 protein: CASSQDTGGTPYEQYF
clone size: -; J gene: TRBJ2-1; D gene: TRBD2; V gene: TRBV29-1; CDR3 DNA: TGCAGCGTCCTTAGACTAGCGGTCTTTTCCTACAATGAGCAGTTCTTC; CDR3 protein: CSVLRLAVFSYNEQFF
clone size: -; J gene: TRBJ2-1; D gene: -; V gene: TRBV28; CDR3 DNA: TGTGCCAGCAGTGGTCTACGGGGCGATGAGCAGTTCTTC; CDR3 protein: CASSGLRGDEQFF
clone size: -; J gene: TRBJ2-3; D gene: TRBD1; V gene: TRBV11-3; CDR3 DNA: TGTGCCAGCAGCCCAGGGGGTATCACAGATACGCAGTATTTT; CDR3 protein: CASSPGGITDTQYF
clone size: -; J gene: TRBJ2-3; D gene: -; V gene: TRBV5-4; CDR3 DNA: TGTGCCAGCAGCTTGGATGGGTACTCCGTCTCGTCCACAGATACGCAGTATTTT; CDR3 protein: CASSLDGYSVSSTDTQYF
clone size: -; J gene: TRBJ1-2; D gene: TRBD1; V gene: TRBV19; CDR3 DNA: TGTGCCAGTAGTATCCTGCCAGGACAGGGGCTTGGCTACACCTTC; CDR3 protein: CASSILPGQGLGYTF
clone size: -; J gene: TRBJ2-4; D gene: TRBD2; V gene: TRBV5-1; CDR3 DNA: TGCGCCAGCAGCGCAGGCGGACTAGCGGGAGCCAAAAACATTCAGTACTTC; CDR3 protein: CASSAGGLAGAKNIQYF
clone size: -; J gene: TRBJ1-1; D gene: -; V gene: TRBV15; CDR3 DNA: TGTGCCACCAGCCTACCGGGGTTGTCGACTGAAGCTTTCTTT; CDR3 protein: CATSLPGLSTEAFF